Below are 30 T cell receptor beta chains sequenced from a single sample in a study of T cells in narcolepsy. TCRdb's copy holds only in-frame clones and misses some; the assay was immunoSEQ multiplex PCR. This table has tens of thousands of clones, around four fifths appearing once. Material for sequencing was CD45RA- memory CD4+ T cells from PBMCs. These TCRs come from a human donor with narcolepsy.

V usage is TRBV9 and J usage is TRBJ2-1, with 12 positions matching TRBD2. Per germline, CDR1 SGDLS and CDR2 YYNGEE. V was clipped by 2 bases and J by 6 bases; unmatched bases: 6. This CDR3 spans 16 amino acids. The DNA of the CDR3 is TGTGCCAGCAGCGTGACTAGCGGGAGTTTAGTCAATGAGCAGTTCTTC. Its protein is CASSVTSGSLVNEQFF.

The chain combines TRBV11-2 with TRBJ2-4, with a tentative D call TRBD2 (5 bases). CDR3 length: 14 amino acids. V was pared by 1 base and J by 6 bases, with 10 bases between. CDR1 is SGHAT and CDR2 is FQNNGV in the germline V gene. The CDR3: CASSLGGEGNIQYF. CDR3 nucleotide sequence: TGTGCCAGCAGCTTAGGCGGAGAGGGAAACATTCAGTACTTC.

The chain employs TRBV28 and TRBJ1-5, with D possibly matching TRBD1 (5 bases). This CDR3 region has 15 residues. V was cut by 1 base and J by 2 bases, with 9 bases left in between. The germline gives CDR1 MDHEN, CDR2 SYDVKM. CDR3 in DNA: TGTGCCAGCAGTTTATCAGGGTCGGGCAATCAGCCCCAGCATTTT. It codes for CASSLSGSGNQPQHF.

In this sample, this clone turned up a few times. The V call is TRBV19, the J call TRBJ1-2, with 10 bases lining up with TRBD1. Germline V gene lookup returns CDR1 LNHDA and CDR2 SQIVND (reference sequence). The V segment lost 6 bases and the J segment 4 bases; nucleotides outside the gene matches: 11. The CDR3 sequence is 16 residues long. The CDR3 is CASRTSRQGALYGYTF. DNA of the CDR3: TGTGCCAGTAGGACATCACGACAGGGGGCCCTCTATGGCTACACCTTC.

This chain links TRBV29-1 with TRBJ1-1; D uncertain. The CDR3 is 13 amino acids. V was shortened by 4 bases and J by 1 base, with 10 bases between the two germline ends. Per the germline V gene, CDR1 is SQVTM and CDR2 is ANQGSEA. As DNA, the CDR3 is TGCAGCGTTGGAAAAGGAGGGAACACTGAAGCTTTCTTT. Protein product: CSVGKGGNTEAFF.

There are a few counts of this clone. The gene calls are TRBV11-2 and TRBJ2-7, with 9 nucleotides matching TRBD2. Trimming removed 4 bases from V and 0 bases from J; junction bases left unmatched: 4. This CDR3 has 15 residues. Germline V CDR1 and CDR2: SGHAT, FQNNGV. The CDR3, as DNA: TGTGCCAGCAGCTCGGGACTAGCCGGCTCCTACGAGCAGTACTTC. Amino acids: CASSSGLAGSYEQYF.

This rearrangement joins TRBV4-1 to TRBJ1-2; TRBD1 might be the D (6 bases). The CDR3 sequence is 15 residues long. V lost 6 bases and J 0 bases, leaving 14 bases between the germline ends. Germline V lookup: CDR1 MGHRA, CDR2 YSYEKL. This CDR3 reads CASRTGQTTNYGYTF. The CDR3 region has the DNA TGCGCCAGCAGGACAGGACAAACTACTAACTATGGCTACACCTTC.

The rearrangement uses TRBV11-3 and TRBJ1-3; D may be TRBD1 (5 bases). The CDR3 spans 14 residues. Between the trimmed V and J ends, which lost 5 bases and 1 base, there was a span of 9 bases. Germline V gene sequence: CDR1 SGHNT, CDR2 YENEEA. In DNA, the CDR3 is TGTGCCAGCAGCCGCGGGGGGTCTGGAAACACCATATATTTT. Protein product: CASSRGGSGNTIYF. Looking up the rest from reference TRBV11-3 and TRBJ1-3 gives the full variable domain: EAGVVQSPRYKIIEKKQPVAFWCNPISGHNTLYWYLQNLGQGPELLIRYENEEAVDDSQLPKDRFSAERLKGVDSTLKIQPAELGDSAVYLCASSRGGSGNTIYFGEGSWLTVV.

The CDR3 sequence: CASSLVAGTHRNIQYF. The CDR3 DNA reads as TGCGCCAGCAGCTTGGTGGCCGGGACACATAGAAACATTCAGTACTTC. The V gene is TRBV5-1, the J gene TRBJ2-4; possibly TRBD1 for D (6 bases). This CDR3 has 16 amino acids. CDR1 and CDR2 from the germline V gene are SGHRS and YFSETQ. Trimming left V 0 bases short and J 6 bases short, with 16 bases between.

CDR3 loop: CASSLASGDEQYF. The CDR3 DNA sequence: TGTGCCAGCAGCTTAGCTTCGGGAGACGAGCAGTACTTC. The V gene is TRBV7-6, the J gene TRBJ2-7, with a possible D match to TRBD2 (6 bases). Per the germline V gene, CDR1 is SGHVS and CDR2 is FNYEAQ. Trimming stripped 0 bases from V and 5 bases from J, with 8 bases between. There are 13 residues in the CDR3.

In its sample, this clone was seen a few times. This rearrangement joins TRBV7-9 to TRBJ1-1; no definite D call. Trimming pared 5 bases from V and 7 bases from J, leaving 8 bases between. CDR3 length: 11 residues. Per germline, CDR1 SEHNR and CDR2 FQNEAQ (reference sequence). CDR3 region: CASSIDREAFF. The CDR3 bases are TGTGCCAGCAGCATAGACCGTGAAGCTTTCTTT.

This clone showed up just a few times. This chain connects TRBV10-3 to TRBJ1-1; D gene uncertain. The CDR3 has 13 residues. The germline V gene has CDR1 ENHRY and CDR2 SYGVKD. Trimming shortened V by 7 bases and J by 1 base, and 10 bases separated the two germline ends. CDR3 DNA sequence: TGTGCCATCACCACCAGTAGGAACACTGAAGCTTTCTTT. This codes for CAITTSRNTEAFF.

For the CDR3, the DNA is TGCAGCGTCGCCACTAGCGGGGGGTTTGTTACGCAGTATTTT. Translated: CSVATSGGFVTQYF. The V and J genes are TRBV29-1 and TRBJ2-3; 12 bases agree with TRBD2. V shed 6 bases and J 8 bases; nucleotides not matched to a gene: 9. CDR3 length: 14 amino acids. Germline CDR1 and CDR2: SQVTM and ANQGSEA.

The genes are TRBV11-2 and TRBJ2-7; TRBD2 agrees at 8 bases. The germline gives CDR1 SGHAT, CDR2 FQNNGV. The CDR3 loop spans 16 amino acids. With 4 bases clipped from V and 0 bases from J, the junction kept 8 bases outside the gene matches. This CDR3 reads CASSSGGLAGSYEQYF. The CDR3, as DNA: TGTGCCAGCAGCTCGGGGGGGCTAGCGGGCTCCTACGAGCAGTACTTC.

This chain connects TRBV5-1 to TRBJ1-3; D unresolved. Germline values: CDR1 SGHRS, CDR2 YFSETQ. V was trimmed by 3 bases and J by 0 bases, leaving 13 bases between them. This CDR3 has 16 amino acids. The DNA of the CDR3 is TGCGCCAGCAGCTCCCTCCCTCTGAGCTCTGGAAACACCATATATTTT. Its protein is CASSSLPLSSGNTIYF. The variable domain in full, completed from reference TRBV5-1 and TRBJ1-3, reads KAGVTQTPRYLIKTRGQQVTLSCSPISGHRSVSWYQQTPGQGLQFLFEYFSETQRNKGNFPGRFSGRQFSNSRSEMNVSTLELGDSALYLCASSSLPLSSGNTIYFGEGSWLTVV.

The chain couples TRBV6-1 to TRBJ1-3, with D maybe TRBD1 (5 bases). Germline lookup yields CDR1 MNHNS and CDR2 SASEGT. The CDR3 is made up of 15 amino acids. V was trimmed by 4 bases and J by 0 bases, leaving 10 bases between them. As DNA, the CDR3 is TGTGCCAGCAGTGGGCAGGGACTCTCTGGAAACACCATATATTTT. Its translation is CASSGQGLSGNTIYF.

This clone came up a few times. V usage is TRBV29-1 and J usage is TRBJ2-6; a weak D match, TRBD2 (6 bases). Trimming took off 7 bases at V and 0 bases at J, with 13 bases between the two ends. Germline-derived CDR1 and CDR2 are SQVTM and ANQGSEA. This CDR3 has 15 amino acids. The CDR3 region is CSARDWDSGANVLTF. The CDR3 DNA is TGCAGCGCCCGGGACTGGGACTCTGGGGCCAACGTCCTGACTTTC.

This clone was observed a single time. The V call is TRBV5-1, the J call TRBJ2-7; D unclear. The CDR3 has 15 amino acids. V lost 0 bases and J 3 bases, leaving 13 bases between the germline ends. Germline V CDR1 and CDR2: SGHRS, YFSETQ. The CDR3 region has the DNA TGCGCCAGCAGCTTGGACGGTGGCGGAATCTACGAGCAGTACTTC. This encodes CASSLDGGGIYEQYF.

The chain recombines TRBV4-1 with TRBJ2-3, with D tentatively TRBD2 (5 bases). V was shortened by 5 bases and J by 8 bases, with 20 bases between the two germline ends. Germline V gene data show CDR1 as MGHRA and CDR2 as YSYEKL. The CDR3 sequence is 15 residues long. For the CDR3, the DNA is TGCGCCAGCAGCTTAGGACTCTCGGCGGCGGGTACGCAGTATTTT. It is translated as CASSLGLSAAGTQYF.

The gene calls are TRBV6-5 and TRBJ2-5; 9 bases map to TRBD2. V lost 3 bases, J lost 3 bases, and 5 bases stayed unmatched. The germline CDR1 and CDR2 sequences are MNHEY and SVGAGI. CDR3 size: 15 residues. The CDR3 reads CASSYSGRREETQYF. CDR3 bases: TGTGCCAGCAGTTATAGCGGGAGAAGGGAAGAGACCCAGTACTTC.

V is TRBV7-9 and J is TRBJ2-3, with 10 bases fitting TRBD1. The V gene end was trimmed by 6 bases and the J gene end by 10 bases; junction bases not matched to a gene: 7. Germline V CDR1 and CDR2: SEHNR, FQNEAQ (reference sequence). The CDR3 consists of 13 residues. The DNA of the CDR3 is TGTGCCAGCAGTGATGGGACAGGGGAGGCGCAGTATTTT. Amino acids: CASSDGTGEAQYF.

This rearrangement joins TRBV29-1 to TRBJ1-1; D is undetermined. The V and J ends lost 8 bases and 5 bases respectively, with 15 bases between them. Germline V lookup: CDR1 SQVTM, CDR2 ANQGSEA. CDR3 length equals 12 residues. The CDR3 nucleotides are TGCAGCCCAACGTTCGTAAGTACTGAAGCTTTCTTT. It translates to CSPTFVSTEAFF.

The V call is TRBV9, the J call TRBJ2-1, with D tentatively TRBD2 (6 bases). Germline V gives CDR1 SGDLS, CDR2 YYNGEE. The V and J ends lost 7 bases and 6 bases respectively, with 17 bases between them. The CDR3 extends over 14 amino acids. The CDR3 spells CASGPPGAINEQFF. DNA of the CDR3: TGTGCCAGCGGCCCCCCGGGAGCCATCAATGAGCAGTTCTTC.

This clone has more than one count but fewer than ten. Other DNA variants within this sample encode the same CDR3. This rearrangement joins TRBV5-1 to TRBJ1-1; no firm D call. The CDR3 has 13 residues. Between the trimmed V and J ends, which lost 0 bases and 0 bases, there was a span of 3 bases. Germline CDR1 is SGHRS and CDR2 is YFSETQ. The CDR3 loop reads CASSLVVNTEAFF. The CDR3, as DNA: TGCGCCAGCAGCTTGGTTGTGAACACTGAAGCTTTCTTT.

The chain combines TRBV6-4 with TRBJ2-3; 7 nucleotides align to TRBD1. In germline, CDR1 is MRHNA, CDR2 SNTAGT. Trimming removed 5 bases from V and 2 bases from J; junction bases left unmatched: 7. The CDR3 totals 15 residues. The CDR3 DNA reads TGTGCCAGCAGTCCTACAGGGGCGATCACAGATACGCAGTATTTT. Protein product: CASSPTGAITDTQYF.

V and J are TRBV5-6 and TRBJ2-1; D unclear. CDR3 size: 17 residues. Trimming took 4 bases from V and 4 from J, leaving 21 bases between them. Germline V gene data show CDR1 as SGHDT and CDR2 as YYEEEE. CDR3 residues: CASSLWVVISRYNEQFF. CDR3 sequence (DNA): TGTGCCAGCAGCCTATGGGTAGTTATTTCGAGATACAATGAGCAGTTCTTC.

CDR3 loop: CASSLVGELFF. The CDR3 DNA follows: TGTGCCAGCAGCTTAGTAGGGGAGCTGTTTTTT. The chain uses TRBV7-9 and TRBJ2-2; D gene unclear. The CDR3 loop spans 11 amino acids. Germline CDR1 reads SEHNR; CDR2 reads FQNEAQ (reference sequence). Trimming cost V 1 base and J 8 bases, with 2 bases left between them.

The chain couples TRBV6-1 to TRBJ1-3; D gene ambiguous. This CDR3 is built from 15 residues. The V and J ends lost 3 bases and 1 base respectively, with 10 bases between them. Looked up from germline, CDR1 is MNHNS and CDR2 is SASEGT. The CDR3 DNA reads as TGTGCCAGCAGTGAGATGGGAAGGTCTGGAAACACCATATATTTT. Its translation is CASSEMGRSGNTIYF.

This chain links TRBV7-3 with TRBJ2-4; D may be TRBD2 (5 bases). The V and J ends lost 1 base and 3 bases respectively, with 16 bases between them. CDR1 is SGHTA and CDR2 is FQGTGA in the germline V gene. The CDR3 loop spans 17 amino acids. CDR3 bases: TGTGCCAGCAGCTTAAGGGCCGGGGAACGGGGCAAAAACATTCAGTACTTC. Translating gives CASSLRAGERGKNIQYF.

V and J are TRBV29-1 and TRBJ2-6; 13 positions agree with TRBD2. The J segment lost 3 bases and the V segment lost 7 bases, leaving 6 bases of the junction unmatched. The germline V gene has CDR1 SQVTM and CDR2 ANQGSEA. The CDR3 contains 16 residues. CDR3 nucleotide sequence: TGCAGCGCCTGGACTAGCGGGAGTGGTGGGGCCAACGTCCTGACTTTC. Its translation: CSAWTSGSGGANVLTF.